This T cell receptor beta chain was captured by sequencing in a study of blood T cell repertoires in COVID-19. Study-wide context: Specimens from acute and convalescent COVID-19 originated in the United States, Italy and Spain. PBMCs, B-cell-depleted T cells, or T cells were the source of the cDNA or gDNA that made up the material.

This clone was detected only once. Under the authors' procedure: By means of reference gene primer amplification, nucleated cell counts were estimated. The repertoire was sequenced with immunoSEQ multiplex PCR; TCRdb's copy has only in-frame clones and lacks some. V and J calls and clone size follow that table, whereas D and trimming were derived from the DNA. The table has about 100,000 clones, about nine tenths seen once. The receptor was derived from a man between 60 and 70 years old with acute or convalescent COVID-19. The sequenced sample consisted of peripheral blood.

This CDR3 is CASARERNTGELFF. The CDR3, as DNA: TGTGCCAGTGCGCGGGAGCGGAACACCGGGGAGCTGTTTTTT. This rearrangement joins TRBV7-8 to TRBJ2-2; 7 positions agree with TRBD2. V shed 9 bases and J 1 base; nucleotides not matched to a gene: 5. Per germline, CDR1 SGHVS and CDR2 FQNEAQ. This CDR3 has 14 residues. Combining the CDR3 with reference TRBV7-8 and TRBJ2-2 gives the whole variable domain GAGVSQSPRYKVAKRGQDVALRCDPISGHVSLFWYQQALGQGPEFLTYFQNEAQLDKSGLPSDRFFAERPEGSVSTLKIQRTQQEDSAVYLCASARERNTGELFFGEGSRLTVL.